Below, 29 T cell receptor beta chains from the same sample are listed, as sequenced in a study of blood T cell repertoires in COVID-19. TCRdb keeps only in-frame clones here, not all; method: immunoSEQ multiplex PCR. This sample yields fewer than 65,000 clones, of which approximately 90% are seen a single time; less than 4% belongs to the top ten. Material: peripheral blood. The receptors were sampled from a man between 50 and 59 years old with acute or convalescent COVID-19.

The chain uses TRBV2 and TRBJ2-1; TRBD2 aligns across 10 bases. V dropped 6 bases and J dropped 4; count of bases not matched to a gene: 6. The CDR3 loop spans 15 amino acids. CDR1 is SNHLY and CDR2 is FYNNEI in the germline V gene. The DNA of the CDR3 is TGTGCCAGCAGACTAACTAGCGGGGCATACAATGAGCAGTTCTTC. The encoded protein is CASRLTSGAYNEQFF.

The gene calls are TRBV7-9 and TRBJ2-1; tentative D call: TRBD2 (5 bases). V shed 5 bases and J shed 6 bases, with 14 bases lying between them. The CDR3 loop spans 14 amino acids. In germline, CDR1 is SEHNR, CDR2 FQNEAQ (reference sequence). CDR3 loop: CASSLSERPNEQFF. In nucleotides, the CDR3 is TGTGCCAGCAGCCTCTCGGAGCGGCCCAATGAGCAGTTCTTC.

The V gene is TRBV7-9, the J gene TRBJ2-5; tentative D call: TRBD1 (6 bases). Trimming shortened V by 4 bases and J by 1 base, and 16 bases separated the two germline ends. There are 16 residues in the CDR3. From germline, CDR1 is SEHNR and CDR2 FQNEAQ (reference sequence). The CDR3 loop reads CASSSTTGHSQETQYF. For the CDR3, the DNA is TGTGCCAGCAGCTCCACCACGGGACACAGCCAAGAGACCCAGTACTTC.

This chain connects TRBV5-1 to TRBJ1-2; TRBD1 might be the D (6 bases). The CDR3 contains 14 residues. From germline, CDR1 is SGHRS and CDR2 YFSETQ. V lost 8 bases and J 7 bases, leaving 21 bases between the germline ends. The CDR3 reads CASIYSPGASGYTF. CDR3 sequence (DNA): TGCGCCAGTATATATTCCCCAGGGGCGAGTGGCTACACCTTC.

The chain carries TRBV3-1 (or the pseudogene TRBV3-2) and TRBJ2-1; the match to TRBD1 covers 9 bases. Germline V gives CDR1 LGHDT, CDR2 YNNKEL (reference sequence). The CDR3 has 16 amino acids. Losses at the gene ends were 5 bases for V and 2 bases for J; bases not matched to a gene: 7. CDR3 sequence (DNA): TGTGCCAGCAGCGGGGGACAGGGCGAAACCTACAATGAGCAGTTCTTC. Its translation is CASSGGQGETYNEQFF.

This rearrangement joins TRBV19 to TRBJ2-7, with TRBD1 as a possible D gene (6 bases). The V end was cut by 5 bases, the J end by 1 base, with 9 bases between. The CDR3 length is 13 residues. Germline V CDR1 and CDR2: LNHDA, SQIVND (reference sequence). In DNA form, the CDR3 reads TGTGCCAGTAGTTTGGGGGCATCCTACGAGCAGTACTTC. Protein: CASSLGASYEQYF.

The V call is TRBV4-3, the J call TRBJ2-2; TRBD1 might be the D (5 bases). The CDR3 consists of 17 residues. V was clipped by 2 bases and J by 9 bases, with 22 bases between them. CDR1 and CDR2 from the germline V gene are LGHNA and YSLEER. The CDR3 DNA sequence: TGCGCCAGCAGCCAATTAGGAACAGGCCAAGGGGCGCGGGAGCTGTTTTTT. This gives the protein CASSQLGTGQGARELFF.

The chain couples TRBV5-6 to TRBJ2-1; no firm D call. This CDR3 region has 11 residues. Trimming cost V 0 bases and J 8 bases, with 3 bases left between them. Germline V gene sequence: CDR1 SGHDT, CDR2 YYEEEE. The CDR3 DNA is TGTGCCAGCAGCTTGGCTTATGAGCAGTTCTTC. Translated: CASSLAYEQFF.

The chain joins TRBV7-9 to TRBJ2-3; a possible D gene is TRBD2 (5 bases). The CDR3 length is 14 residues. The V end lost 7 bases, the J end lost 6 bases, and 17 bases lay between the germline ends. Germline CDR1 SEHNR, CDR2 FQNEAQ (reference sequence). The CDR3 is CASTLEGPRDTQYF. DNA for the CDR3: TGTGCCAGCACCCTAGAGGGCCCGAGGGATACGCAGTATTTT.

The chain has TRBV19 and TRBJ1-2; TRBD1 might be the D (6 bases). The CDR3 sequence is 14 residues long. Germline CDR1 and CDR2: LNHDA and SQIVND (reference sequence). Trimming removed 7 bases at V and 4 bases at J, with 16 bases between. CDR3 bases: TGTGCCAGTAAGGAAGGGGGATTCGCCTATGGCTACACCTTC. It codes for CASKEGGFAYGYTF.

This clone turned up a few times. This chain's CDR3 is CATSDDPGLTQYF. The CDR3, as DNA: TGTGCCACCAGTGACGATCCAGGGTTGACGCAGTATTTT. This sequence joins TRBV24-1 and TRBJ2-3; D perhaps matches TRBD1 (5 bases). With 4 bases removed from V and 9 bases from J, the gap between germline ends came to 13 bases. Germline CDR1 reads KGHDR; CDR2 reads SFDVKD. This CDR3 is built from 13 residues.

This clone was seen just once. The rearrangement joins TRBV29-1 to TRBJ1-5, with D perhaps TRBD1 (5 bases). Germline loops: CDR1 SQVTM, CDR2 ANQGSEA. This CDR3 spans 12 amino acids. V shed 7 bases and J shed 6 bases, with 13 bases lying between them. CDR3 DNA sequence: TGCAGCGACCAGAAACAGGTTCAGCCCCAGCATTTT. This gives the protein CSDQKQVQPQHF.

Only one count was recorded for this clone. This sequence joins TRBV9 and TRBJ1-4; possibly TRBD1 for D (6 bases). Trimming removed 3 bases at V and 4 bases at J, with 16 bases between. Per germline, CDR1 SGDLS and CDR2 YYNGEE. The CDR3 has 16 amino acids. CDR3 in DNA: TGTGCCAGCAGCGCGGGGCAGGGGCGTTTTAATGAAAAACTGTTTTTT. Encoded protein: CASSAGQGRFNEKLFF.

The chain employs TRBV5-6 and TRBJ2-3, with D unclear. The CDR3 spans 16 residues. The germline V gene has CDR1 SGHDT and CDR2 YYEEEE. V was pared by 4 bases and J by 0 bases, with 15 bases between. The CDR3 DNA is TGTGCCAGCAGCATGAGAGGATATGCTAGCACAGATACGCAGTATTTT. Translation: CASSMRGYASTDTQYF.

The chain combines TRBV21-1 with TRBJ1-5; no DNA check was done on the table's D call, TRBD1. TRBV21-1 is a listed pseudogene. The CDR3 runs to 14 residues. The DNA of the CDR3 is TGTGCCAGCAGCCCGGGACAGGGGGTTCAGCCCCAGCATTTT. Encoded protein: CASSPGQGVQPQHF.

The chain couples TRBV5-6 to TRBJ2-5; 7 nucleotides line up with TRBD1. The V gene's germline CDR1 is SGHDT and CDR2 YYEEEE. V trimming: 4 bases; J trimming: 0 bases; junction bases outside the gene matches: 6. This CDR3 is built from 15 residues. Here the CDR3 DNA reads TGTGCCAGCAGCAGTTTACAGGGGAACCAAGAGACCCAGTACTTC. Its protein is CASSSLQGNQETQYF.

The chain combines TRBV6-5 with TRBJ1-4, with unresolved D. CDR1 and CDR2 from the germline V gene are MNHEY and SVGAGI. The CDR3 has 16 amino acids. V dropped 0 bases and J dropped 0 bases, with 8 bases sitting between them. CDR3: CASSYSYFTTNEKLFF. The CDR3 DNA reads TGTGCCAGCAGTTACTCGTACTTTACAACTAATGAAAAACTGTTTTTT.

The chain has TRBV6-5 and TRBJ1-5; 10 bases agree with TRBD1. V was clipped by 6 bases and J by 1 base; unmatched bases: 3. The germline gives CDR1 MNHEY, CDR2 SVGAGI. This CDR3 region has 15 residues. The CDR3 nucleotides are TGTGCCAGCAGCCGGGACAGGGGAAGCAATCAGCCCCAGCATTTT. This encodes CASSRDRGSNQPQHF.

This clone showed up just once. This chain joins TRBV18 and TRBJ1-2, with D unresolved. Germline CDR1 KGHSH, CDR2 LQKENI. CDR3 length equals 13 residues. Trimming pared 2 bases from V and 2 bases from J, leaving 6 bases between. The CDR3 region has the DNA TGTGCCAGCTCACCAGGGAGCAACTATGGCTACACCTTC. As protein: CASSPGSNYGYTF.

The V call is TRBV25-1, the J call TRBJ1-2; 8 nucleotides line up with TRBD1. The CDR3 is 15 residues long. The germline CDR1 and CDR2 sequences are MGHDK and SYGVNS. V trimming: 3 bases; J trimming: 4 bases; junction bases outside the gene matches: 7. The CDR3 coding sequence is TGTGCCAGCAGTGAGGCATCCGGACAGGGCTATGGCTACACCTTC. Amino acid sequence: CASSEASGQGYGYTF.

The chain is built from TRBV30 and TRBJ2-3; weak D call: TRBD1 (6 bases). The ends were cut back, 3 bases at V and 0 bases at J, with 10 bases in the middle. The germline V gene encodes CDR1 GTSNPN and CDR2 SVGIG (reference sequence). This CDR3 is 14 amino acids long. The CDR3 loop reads CAWRQGSSTDTQYF. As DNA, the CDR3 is TGTGCCTGGAGGCAGGGGTCTAGCACAGATACGCAGTATTTT.

CDR3 sequence (DNA): TGTGCCATCAGTCAACAGGGGTCAGGGACTAGCGGGACGTACAATGAGCAGTTCTTC. Amino acid sequence: CAISQQGSGTSGTYNEQFF. The rearrangement joins TRBV10-3 to TRBJ2-1, with TRBD2 matching over 13 bases. The germline V gene has CDR1 ENHRY and CDR2 SYGVKD. The CDR3 covers 19 residues. J was trimmed by 4 bases and V by 5 bases; bases with no gene match: 14.

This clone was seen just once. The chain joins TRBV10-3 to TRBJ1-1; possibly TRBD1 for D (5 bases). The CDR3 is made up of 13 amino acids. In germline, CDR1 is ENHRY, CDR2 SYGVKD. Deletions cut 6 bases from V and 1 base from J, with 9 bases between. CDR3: CAIRQTGNTEAFF. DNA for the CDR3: TGTGCCATCAGACAAACAGGGAACACTGAAGCTTTCTTT.

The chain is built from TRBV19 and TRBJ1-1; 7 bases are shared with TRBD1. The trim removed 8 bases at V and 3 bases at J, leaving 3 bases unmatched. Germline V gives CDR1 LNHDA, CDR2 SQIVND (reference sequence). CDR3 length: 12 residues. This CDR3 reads CASWDSHTEAFF. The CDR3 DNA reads TGTGCCAGTTGGGACAGTCACACTGAAGCTTTCTTT. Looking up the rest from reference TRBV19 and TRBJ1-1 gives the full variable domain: DGGITQSPKYLFRKEGQNVTLSCEQNLNHDAMYWYRQDPGQGLRLIYYSQIVNDFQKGDIAEGYSVSREKKESFPLTVTSAQKNPTAFYLCASWDSHTEAFFGQGTRLTVV.

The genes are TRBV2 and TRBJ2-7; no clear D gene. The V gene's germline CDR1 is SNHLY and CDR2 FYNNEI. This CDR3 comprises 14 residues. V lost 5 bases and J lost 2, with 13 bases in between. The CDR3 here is CASSRTSVTYEQYF. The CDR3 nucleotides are TGTGCCAGCAGTCGAACCTCGGTAACCTACGAGCAGTACTTC.

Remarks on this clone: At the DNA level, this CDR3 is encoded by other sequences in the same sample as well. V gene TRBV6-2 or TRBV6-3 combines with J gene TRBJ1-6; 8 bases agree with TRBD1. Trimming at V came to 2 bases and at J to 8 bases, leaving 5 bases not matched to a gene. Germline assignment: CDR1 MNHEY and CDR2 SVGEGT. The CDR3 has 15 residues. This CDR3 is CASSYTGTGDSPLHF. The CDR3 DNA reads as TGTGCCAGCAGTTACACCGGGACAGGTGATTCACCCCTCCACTTT.

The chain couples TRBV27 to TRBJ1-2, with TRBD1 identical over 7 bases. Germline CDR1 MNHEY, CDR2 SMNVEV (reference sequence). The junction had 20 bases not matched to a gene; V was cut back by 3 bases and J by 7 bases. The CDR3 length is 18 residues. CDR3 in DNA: TGTGCCAGCAGTTTTCGGGGGGGACAACAGGGGTTCGCCTCTGGCTACACCTTC. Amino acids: CASSFRGGQQGFASGYTF.

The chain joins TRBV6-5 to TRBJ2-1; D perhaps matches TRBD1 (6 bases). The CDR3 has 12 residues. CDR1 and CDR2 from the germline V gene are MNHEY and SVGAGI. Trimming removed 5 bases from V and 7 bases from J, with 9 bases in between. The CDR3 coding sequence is TGTGCCAGCAGTCCGCAGGGGAATGAGCAGTTCTTC. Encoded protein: CASSPQGNEQFF.

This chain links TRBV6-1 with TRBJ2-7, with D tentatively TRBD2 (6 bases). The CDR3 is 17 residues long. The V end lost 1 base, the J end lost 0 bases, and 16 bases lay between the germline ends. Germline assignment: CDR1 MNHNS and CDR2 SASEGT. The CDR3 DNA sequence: TGTGCCAGCAGTGAAGGAGTCTGGGGGGAAAGCTCCTACGAGCAGTACTTC. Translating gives CASSEGVWGESSYEQYF.